A single sample gave rise to the 9 T cell receptor beta chains below, sequenced in a study of cytomegalovirus exposure and HLA in healthy donors. PCR involved 60 Vbeta and 13 Jbeta primers. Libraries were prepared by immunoSEQ multiplex PCR; TCRdb keeps only in-frame clonotypes and omits some of them. Its clone listing holds 77,000 or so clones. Sequencing was performed on PBMCs. The receptors stem from a man under 40 in good health and CMV-seronegative.

DNA for the CDR3: TGTGCCAGCAGCTTAAAGGCCGGGACTTCGGAGGGTTCACCCCTCCACTTT. This translates into CASSLKAGTSEGSPLHF. This rearrangement joins TRBV7-3 to TRBJ1-6; maybe TRBD1 (5 bases). Germline CDR1 reads SGHTA; CDR2 reads FQGTGA. V shed 1 base and J shed 9 bases, with 19 bases lying between them. CDR3 length equals 17 residues.

This chain joins TRBV29-1 and TRBJ1-5; D is possibly TRBD1 (5 bases). Germline values: CDR1 SQVTM, CDR2 ANQGSEA. CDR3 length: 13 residues. V was pared by 7 bases and J by 7 bases, with 17 bases between. CDR3 nucleotide sequence: TGCAGCGCCAGGACGGGGGATGGCCAGCCCCAGCATTTT. Its translation: CSARTGDGQPQHF. The variable domain in full, with the rest retrieved from reference TRBV29-1 and TRBJ1-5, is SAVISQKPSRDICQRGTSLTIQCQVDSQVTMMFWYRQQPGQSLTLIATANQGSEATYESGFVIDKFPISRPNLTFSTLTVSNMSPEDSSIYLCSARTGDGQPQHFGDGTRLSIL.

This sequence joins TRBV2 and TRBJ2-3; 9 nucleotides agree with TRBD2. Losses at the gene ends were 10 bases for V and 6 bases for J; bases not matched to a gene: 8. The V gene's germline CDR1 is SNHLY and CDR2 FYNNEI. The CDR3 covers 13 residues. The CDR3 bases are TGTGCCACCCGCGGCGGGGGGGGCGATACGCAGTATTTT. It encodes CATRGGGGDTQYF.

The chain couples TRBV5-1 to TRBJ2-7, with D possibly being TRBD2 (7 bases). Germline CDR1 is SGHRS and CDR2 is YFSETQ. V lost 5 bases and J lost 4, with 16 bases in between. The CDR3 is 14 amino acids. CDR3 residues: CASSRGLADYEQYF. CDR3 nucleotides: TGCGCCAGCAGTCGGGGGCTAGCGGATTACGAGCAGTACTTC.

The chain combines TRBV9 with TRBJ2-7; possible D gene TRBD2, 5 bases. CDR3 length: 13 residues. Trimming removed 3 bases at V and 5 bases at J, with 12 bases between. Germline V CDR1 and CDR2: SGDLS, YYNGEE. CDR3 sequence: CASSASSLDEQYF. In DNA, the CDR3 is TGTGCCAGCAGCGCCTCTAGCTTAGACGAGCAGTACTTC.

The chain recombines TRBV30 with TRBJ2-2, with 8 bases that match TRBD1. The CDR3 is 16 residues long. V lost 2 bases, J lost 5 bases, and 10 bases stayed unmatched. Germline assignment: CDR1 GTSNPN and CDR2 SVGIG (reference sequence). The CDR3 sequence: CAWSLPPDRATGELFF. CDR3 bases: TGTGCCTGGAGTCTTCCTCCGGACAGGGCGACCGGGGAGCTGTTTTTT.

The chain couples TRBV2 to TRBJ2-7, with 7 bases identical to TRBD1. Germline values: CDR1 SNHLY, CDR2 FYNNEI. Germline trimming cut 6 bases from V and 2 bases from J; bases unmatched to any gene: 7. CDR3 length equals 14 residues. This chain's CDR3 is CASSVDRATYEQYF. CDR3 DNA: TGTGCCAGCAGCGTTGACAGGGCCACCTACGAGCAGTACTTC.

V is TRBV15 and J is TRBJ2-7; TRBD2 matches 14 bases. CDR1 is LNHNV and CDR2 is YYDKDF in the germline V gene (reference sequence). This CDR3 contains 17 residues. Germline trimming cut 5 bases from V and 6 bases from J; bases unmatched to any gene: 12. The CDR3 DNA sequence: TGTGCCACCAGCCCCCTCCGGGGACTAGCGGGGGCTGGCGAGCAGTACTTC. This sequence encodes CATSPLRGLAGAGEQYF.

The chain combines TRBV6-1 with TRBJ2-5; no firm D call. Judging by the DNA end, TRBJ2-7 fits better; the J call may be wrong. Germline V lookup: CDR1 MNHNS, CDR2 SASEGT. CDR3 size: 12 residues. CDR3 nucleotides: TGTGCCAGCAGTCCATTTTATCACGAGCAGTACTTC. This codes for CASSPFYHEQYF.